This passage covers 17 T cell receptor beta chains from one sample sequenced in a study of T cells in Graves' hyperthyroidism and ophthalmopathy. The source material, RNA transcripts, was used to amplify TCR beta CDR3 regions. TCR CDR3 underwent first-round RT-PCR with the HTBI primer set. In TCRdb, the multiplex PCR reads were re-called with MiXCR into one record per CDR3 protein. The sample shows about 360,000 distinct CDR3 sequences, 20% to 30% of them seen only once. Sequenced material: blood. These receptors were taken from a man aged 45-65 years with Graves' hyperthyroidism.

Only a few counts were recorded for this clonotype. The chain recombines TRBV9 with TRBJ2-3; no firm D call. Between the trimmed V and J ends, which lost 2 bases and 0 bases, there was a span of 4 bases. This CDR3 spans 13 amino acids. Germline lookup yields CDR1 SGDLS and CDR2 YYNGEE. In DNA, the CDR3 is TGTGCCAGCAGCGTTTCTAGCACAGATACGCAGTATTTT. It yields the protein CASSVSSTDTQYF.

The rearrangement uses TRBV24-1 and TRBJ1-4; the D is unclear. In germline, CDR1 is KGHDR, CDR2 SFDVKD. The CDR3 extends over 15 amino acids. V was cut by 3 bases and J by 5 bases, with 12 bases left in between. In DNA, the CDR3 is TGTGCCACCAGTGATCTGAGAGTTCCAAATGAAAAACTGTTTTTT. Its protein product is CATSDLRVPNEKLFF.

This clonotype was seen only a few times. This chain links TRBV2 with TRBJ1-5; no clear D. Germline V gene sequence: CDR1 SNHLY, CDR2 FYNNEI. The CDR3 is 15 amino acids. V dropped 3 bases and J dropped 1 base, with 10 bases sitting between them. The CDR3 sequence is CASSDMGLSNQPQHF. DNA for the CDR3: TGTGCCAGCAGTGACATGGGTTTGAGCAATCAGCCCCAGCATTTT.

This clonotype has at least ten counts. The chain employs TRBV7-9 and TRBJ2-1; 13 bases align to TRBD2. The J segment lost 9 bases and the V segment lost 1 base, leaving 6 bases of the junction unmatched. The CDR3 has 16 amino acids. Germline values: CDR1 SEHNR, CDR2 FQNEAQ (reference sequence). The CDR3 region is CASSLEGLAGLIEQFF. The CDR3 DNA sequence: TGTGCCAGCAGCTTAGAGGGACTAGCGGGACTAATTGAGCAGTTCTTC.

In this sample, this clonotype turned up a few times. The chain carries TRBV20-1 and TRBJ1-6, with a weak D call TRBD1 (5 bases). Germline V gene sequence: CDR1 DFQATT, CDR2 SNEGSKA (reference sequence). The germline V and J ends were trimmed by 1 base and 7 bases, with 14 bases remaining between them. The CDR3 has 15 residues. For the CDR3, the DNA is TGCAGTGCTAGAGGAGTCGGGGGACCGAATTCACCCCTCCACTTT. As protein: CSARGVGGPNSPLHF.

V is TRBV9 and J is TRBJ1-3; the D gene is possibly TRBD1 (5 bases). The V end lost 3 bases, the J end lost 1 base, and 11 bases lay between the germline ends. There are 15 residues in the CDR3. Looked up from germline, CDR1 is SGDLS and CDR2 is YYNGEE. This CDR3 reads CASSAEAGSGNTIYF. The CDR3 DNA reads as TGTGCCAGCAGCGCGGAGGCAGGGTCTGGAAACACCATATATTTT. The full variable domain, with the rest looked up from reference TRBV9 and TRBJ1-3, is DSGVTQTPKHLITATGQRVTLRCSPRSGDLSVYWYQQSLDQGLQFLIQYYNGEERAKGNILERFSAQQFPDLHSELNLSSLELGDSALYFCASSAEAGSGNTIYFGEGSWLTVV.

This sequence joins TRBV6-6 and TRBJ2-7, with a possible D match to TRBD2 (5 bases). CDR3 length: 15 amino acids. The V gene lost 0 bases and the J gene lost 2 bases, with 11 bases spanning the gap. The germline gives CDR1 MNHNY, CDR2 SVGAGI (reference sequence). The CDR3 sequence: CASSYSAGAAYEQYF. CDR3 nucleotides: TGTGCCAGCAGTTACTCGGCGGGTGCTGCCTACGAGCAGTACTTC.

This chain links TRBV28 with TRBJ2-4; the D is unclear. Between the trimmed V and J ends, which lost 3 bases and 6 bases, there was a span of 6 bases. The length of the CDR3 is 12 residues. CDR1 MDHEN and CDR2 SYDVKM come from the germline V gene. The CDR3 sequence: CASSFLLNIQYF. CDR3 DNA: TGTGCCAGCAGTTTTCTTTTAAACATTCAGTACTTC.

V is TRBV4-1 and J is TRBJ2-5; 7 bases align to TRBD2. Germline V gene sequence: CDR1 MGHRA, CDR2 YSYEKL. V lost 0 bases to trimming and J lost 4 bases; unmatched junction nucleotides: 11. The CDR3 extends over 17 amino acids. CDR3 sequence reads: CASSQDPPGGFGETQYF. Written as DNA, the CDR3 is TGCGCCAGCAGCCAAGATCCTCCGGGAGGCTTCGGAGAGACCCAGTACTTC.

The sample holds many counts of this clonotype. The V call is TRBV12-3 or TRBV12-4, the J call TRBJ2-5, with 8 bases aligning to TRBD1. The CDR3 has 14 amino acids. Trimming at V came to 4 bases and at J to 5 bases, leaving 6 bases not matched to a gene. CDR3 residues: CASSYRGMRETQYF. In DNA form, the CDR3 reads TGTGCCAGCAGTTACAGGGGGATGAGGGAGACCCAGTACTTC.

This clonotype has at least ten counts. The genes are TRBV5-1 and TRBJ2-7, with 8 nucleotides matching TRBD1. Per germline, CDR1 SGHRS and CDR2 YFSETQ. Germline trimming cut 3 bases from V and 0 bases from J; bases unmatched to any gene: 2. CDR3 length: 14 amino acids. In DNA form, the CDR3 reads TGCGCCAGCAGCTCCACAGGGGGCTCCTACGAGCAGTACTTC. Protein: CASSSTGGSYEQYF.

In DNA form, the CDR3 reads TGTGCCAGCAGAGACCGGGACAGGGGTCCCGGGGAGCTGTTTTTT. Residues: CASRDRDRGPGELFF. The rearrangement joins TRBV27 to TRBJ2-2; 10 bases match TRBD1. With 6 bases clipped from V and 6 bases from J, the junction kept 7 bases outside the gene matches. This CDR3 has 15 amino acids. Germline lookup yields CDR1 MNHEY and CDR2 SMNVEV (reference sequence).

V usage is TRBV7-3 and J usage is TRBJ2-1; D is perhaps TRBD1 or TRBD2 (5 bases each). The CDR3 is 12 amino acids. The ends were cut back, 6 bases at V and 10 bases at J, with 13 bases in the middle. Germline lookup yields CDR1 SGHTA and CDR2 FQGTGA. CDR3 bases: TGTGCCAGCAGTCGGACCGGGACGGAGCAGTTCTTC. Its translation: CASSRTGTEQFF.

The chain employs TRBV11-2 and TRBJ2-1, with 9 bases identical to TRBD2. V was clipped by 1 base and J by 12 bases; unmatched bases: 13. CDR3 length: 16 amino acids. The germline V gene has CDR1 SGHAT and CDR2 FQNNGV. The CDR3 protein is CASSLGGTSPVARQFF. CDR3 sequence (DNA): TGTGCCAGCAGCTTAGGCGGGACTAGCCCTGTGGCGCGGCAGTTCTTC. Filled out from reference TRBV11-2 and TRBJ2-1, the complete variable domain reads EAGVAQSPRYKIIEKRQSVAFWCNPISGHATLYWYQQILGQGPKLLIQFQNNGVVDDSQLPKDRFSAERLKGVDSTLKIQPAKLEDSAVYLCASSLGGTSPVARQFFGPGTRLTVL.

Only a few counts were recorded for this clonotype. The CDR3 loop is CASSLADSNTYEQYF. Written as DNA, the CDR3 is TGTGCCAGCAGTTTAGCGGACAGTAATACCTACGAGCAGTACTTC. V gene TRBV12-3 or TRBV12-4 combines with J gene TRBJ2-7; D is perhaps TRBD1 (6 bases). The CDR3 runs 15 residues. The V and J ends lost 0 bases and 2 bases respectively, with 11 bases between them.

At least ten counts were recorded for this clonotype. The chain couples TRBV12-3 or TRBV12-4 to TRBJ2-5, with D perhaps matching TRBD2 (5 bases). The CDR3 runs to 14 residues. Trimming pared 4 bases from V and 4 bases from J, leaving 13 bases between. CDR3 coding DNA: TGTGCCAGCAGTTCCACTAGAGTAAGAGAGACCCAGTACTTC. Its protein product is CASSSTRVRETQYF.

The table lists this clonotype with many counts. The chain employs TRBV2 and TRBJ2-1; 8 nucleotides line up with TRBD2. Germline CDR1 reads SNHLY; CDR2 reads FYNNEI. The CDR3 contains 17 residues. V lost 5 bases to trimming and J lost 6 bases; unmatched junction nucleotides: 15. CDR3 sequence (DNA): TGTGCCAGCAGTCCCGTACCCGGGACTAGAAGCGGCAATGAGCAGTTCTTC. This encodes CASSPVPGTRSGNEQFF.